Below are 21 T cell receptor beta chains sequenced from a single sample in a study of response to subunit inactivated influenza vaccine. Via MiXCR, TCRdb re-called the RT-PCR reads, giving one row per CDR3 protein. Among a few hundred thousand distinct CDR3 sequences listed, 20% to 25% were seen once. The sequencing here drew on PBMCs from blood, taken less than 22 months after vaccination. The receptor set was obtained from a man in his fifties or sixties who received an inactivated influenza vaccine.

This clonotype has a count of ten or more. The J gene is TRBJ1-1, the V gene TRBV12-3 or TRBV12-4, with D maybe TRBD1 (6 bases). The ends were cut back, 6 bases at V and 1 base at J, with 12 bases in the middle. This CDR3 spans 14 amino acids. CDR3 residues: CASRRQASNTEAFF. The CDR3 bases are TGTGCCAGCAGGAGACAGGCCTCGAACACTGAAGCTTTCTTT.

There are a few counts of this clonotype. This chain joins TRBV5-6 and TRBJ2-4; no clear D. V lost 0 bases to trimming and J lost 6 bases, with 13 bases between them. The CDR3 has 15 amino acids. Germline values: CDR1 SGHDT, CDR2 YYEEEE. CDR3 loop: CASSLAGGSGNIQYF. CDR3 coding DNA: TGTGCCAGCAGCTTGGCAGGTGGGTCAGGAAACATTCAGTACTTC. Full variable domain (remainder filled in from reference TRBV5-6 and TRBJ2-4): DAGVTQSPTHLIKTRGQQVTLRCSPKSGHDTVSWYQQALGQGPQFIFQYYEEEERQRGNFPDRFSGHQFPNYSSELNVNALLLGDSALYLCASSLAGGSGNIQYFGAGTRLSVL.

A few counts support this clonotype. This chain links TRBV19 with TRBJ2-5, with D perhaps matching TRBD1 or TRBD2 (5 bases each). V was trimmed by 5 bases and J by 4 bases, leaving 17 bases between them. The CDR3 has 15 amino acids. The germline CDR1 and CDR2 sequences are LNHDA and SQIVND (reference sequence). CDR3 in amino acids: CASSVRRESGETQYF. Here the CDR3 DNA reads TGTGCCAGTAGTGTCCGCAGGGAGAGTGGAGAGACCCAGTACTTC.

The table lists this clonotype with many counts. V and J are TRBV4-2 and TRBJ1-2; perhaps TRBD1 as D (5 bases). CDR3 length: 14 amino acids. The germline gives CDR1 LGHNA, CDR2 YNFKEQ. V was pared by 4 bases and J by 6 bases, with 15 bases between. Here the CDR3 reads CASSPSGVGDGYTF. CDR3 in DNA: TGTGCCAGCAGCCCGAGCGGGGTGGGGGATGGCTACACCTTC.

The chain joins TRBV12-3 or TRBV12-4 to TRBJ1-2; weak D call: TRBD1 (6 bases). Trimming removed 10 bases at V and 5 bases at J, with 14 bases between. This CDR3 spans 12 amino acids. DNA of the CDR3: TGTGCCATTCTCGACAGGAGGTATGGCTACACCTTC. Amino acids: CAILDRRYGYTF.

This clonotype was detected only a few times. V is TRBV6-5 and J is TRBJ1-2; possible D gene TRBD1, 5 bases. Germline V gives CDR1 MNHEY, CDR2 SVGAGI. This CDR3 comprises 15 residues. The germline V and J ends were trimmed by 0 bases and 4 bases, with 12 bases remaining between them. The CDR3 region is CASSYSGAGIYGYTF. For the CDR3, the DNA is TGTGCCAGCAGTTACTCTGGGGCGGGGATCTATGGCTACACCTTC.

This clonotype was seen ten or more times. The chain couples TRBV3-1 to TRBJ1-1; 8 positions agree with TRBD1. The V and J ends lost 1 base and 5 bases, in that order; junction bases with no gene match: 3. The V gene's germline CDR1 is LGHDT and CDR2 YNNKEL (reference sequence). This CDR3 contains 14 residues. This chain's CDR3 is CASSQGTGITEAFF. For the CDR3, the DNA is TGTGCCAGCAGCCAAGGGACAGGGATTACTGAAGCTTTCTTT.

This clonotype appeared many times. The chain combines TRBV28 with TRBJ2-1; D perhaps matches TRBD2 (5 bases). CDR1 and CDR2 from the germline V gene are MDHEN and SYDVKM. The CDR3 spans 13 residues. The V end lost 10 bases, the J end lost 9 bases, and 19 bases lay between the germline ends. The CDR3 nucleotides read TGTGCCACGACGTCCCTTATAGAGGGTGAGCAGTTCTTC. Translation gives CATTSLIEGEQFF.

The sample holds many counts of this clonotype. V is TRBV5-1 and J is TRBJ1-2; 10 nucleotides line up with TRBD1. V trimming: 4 bases; J trimming: 8 bases; junction bases outside the gene matches: 5. CDR1 is SGHRS and CDR2 is YFSETQ in the germline V gene. The CDR3 has 13 amino acids. This CDR3 reads CASSPGQGRGYTF. Here the CDR3 DNA reads TGCGCCAGCAGCCCGGGACAGGGGCGCGGCTACACCTTC.

This clonotype was counted a few times. V gene TRBV6-2 or TRBV6-3 combines with J gene TRBJ1-5; 9 positions agree with TRBD1. Trimming at V came to 5 bases and at J to 7 bases, leaving 6 bases not matched to a gene. The CDR3 has 14 residues. CDR1 and CDR2 (germline): MNHEY, SVGEGT. The CDR3 DNA reads as TGTGCCAGCAGTGCGGGACAGGGATACCAGCCCCAGCATTTT. This translates into CASSAGQGYQPQHF.

This clonotype was counted a few times. The chain links TRBV28 to TRBJ2-3, with TRBD2 as a possible D gene (5 bases). The V end was cut by 6 bases, the J end by 3 bases, with 13 bases between. Germline CDR1 MDHEN, CDR2 SYDVKM. This CDR3 is 14 amino acids long. CDR3 sequence: CASSRTRETDTQYF. DNA for the CDR3: TGTGCCAGCAGCCGCACTAGAGAAACAGATACGCAGTATTTT.

The chain has TRBV20-1 and TRBJ1-1, with 7 bases aligning to TRBD1. V was pared by 5 bases and J by 0 bases, with 6 bases of the junction left unmatched. The CDR3 extends over 14 amino acids. From germline, CDR1 is DFQATT and CDR2 SNEGSKA (reference sequence). The CDR3 is CSAALQGMNTEAFF. The CDR3 region has the DNA TGCAGTGCTGCCTTACAGGGGATGAACACTGAAGCTTTCTTT.

There are a few counts of this clonotype. The V call is TRBV6-1, the J call TRBJ1-5; D possibly corresponds to TRBD1 (6 bases). Germline V CDR1 and CDR2: MNHNS, SASEGT. V lost 6 bases and J 4 bases, leaving 13 bases between the germline ends. CDR3 length: 14 amino acids. The CDR3 DNA sequence: TGTGCCAGCAGGCCACGCAGGGGAAATCAGCCCCAGCATTTT. It yields the protein CASRPRRGNQPQHF.

Ten or more counts support this clonotype. The chain uses TRBV11-2 and TRBJ1-2, with D hard to call. Germline-derived CDR1 and CDR2 are SGHAT and FQNNGV. V was trimmed by 0 bases and J by 2 bases, leaving 7 bases between them. The CDR3 length is 14 residues. CDR3 sequence (DNA): TGTGCCAGCAGCTTAGACATCGGGAACTATGGCTACACCTTC. Protein sequence: CASSLDIGNYGYTF.

A few counts support this clonotype. The V call is TRBV7-9, the J call TRBJ2-2, with 7 bases identical to TRBD1. The CDR3 totals 12 residues. Per germline, CDR1 SEHNR and CDR2 FQNEAQ (reference sequence). V lost 5 bases, J lost 9 bases, and 3 bases stayed unmatched. CDR3 coding DNA: TGTGCCAGCAGCGACAGGGACCGGGAGCTGTTTTTT. It is translated as CASSDRDRELFF. The variable domain in full, completed from reference TRBV7-9 and TRBJ2-2, reads DTGVSQNPRHKITKRGQNVTFRCDPISEHNRLYWYRQTLGQGPEFLTYFQNEAQLEKSRLLSDRFSAERPKGSFSTLEIQRTEQGDSAMYLCASSDRDRELFFGEGSRLTVL.

V and J are TRBV7-2 and TRBJ2-1; TRBD2 might be the D (7 bases). V lost 4 bases and J 4 bases, leaving 14 bases between the germline ends. This CDR3 is 15 amino acids long. CDR1 SGHTA and CDR2 FQGNSA come from the germline V gene. The CDR3 loop reads CASSSAGGPYNEQFF. The CDR3 region has the DNA TGTGCCAGCAGCTCCGCCGGGGGGCCTTACAATGAGCAGTTCTTC.

This clonotype was seen ten or more times. This chain connects TRBV19 to TRBJ1-5; D unclear. CDR1 and CDR2 (germline): LNHDA, SQIVND (reference sequence). The CDR3 runs to 16 residues. The germline V and J ends were trimmed by 3 bases and 0 bases, with 12 bases remaining between them. The CDR3 region is CASSMKPRDSNQPQHF. The CDR3 DNA reads as TGTGCCAGTAGTATGAAGCCCCGGGATAGCAATCAGCCCCAGCATTTT.

This chain connects TRBV12-3 or TRBV12-4 to TRBJ2-7; 8 bases fit TRBD1. V shed 4 bases and J 5 bases; nucleotides not matched to a gene: 7. CDR3 length: 14 residues. DNA of the CDR3: TGTGCCAGCAGTTCGGGACAGGTCATCCACGAGCAGTACTTC. Translated: CASSSGQVIHEQYF.

This chain links TRBV5-5 with TRBJ1-1, with D maybe TRBD1 (6 bases). Germline assignment: CDR1 SGHKS and CDR2 YYEKEE (reference sequence). V lost 3 bases and J lost 1, with 16 bases in between. The CDR3 runs 16 residues. The CDR3 DNA reads as TGTGCCAGCAGCTCCCGCCCCCAGGGGTCGAACACTGAAGCTTTCTTT. Translating it yields CASSSRPQGSNTEAFF.

This clonotype was observed at least ten times. This chain connects TRBV29-1 to TRBJ2-7, with D tentatively TRBD1 or TRBD2 (5 bases each). CDR3 length: 11 amino acids. From germline, CDR1 is SQVTM and CDR2 ANQGSEA. The V end lost 4 bases, the J end lost 9 bases, and 13 bases lay between the germline ends. CDR3 sequence reads: CSVGSRETQYF. CDR3 bases: TGCAGCGTTGGATCCAGGGAGACGCAGTACTTC.

The V call is TRBV4-3, the J call TRBJ2-7, with 7 bases identical to TRBD2. Germline CDR1 LGHNA, CDR2 YSLEER. The junction had 10 bases not matched to a gene; V was cut back by 4 bases and J by 4 bases. CDR3 size: 15 residues. The CDR3 DNA sequence: TGCGCCAGCAGCCCCCCCGGTCCTAGCGGATACGAGCAGTACTTC. It encodes CASSPPGPSGYEQYF.